These 8 T cell receptor beta chains were all obtained from the same sample, sequenced in a study of graft-versus-host responses after intestinal transplantation. Only in-frame clones appear in the TCRdb table, and some are missing; sequencing was by immunoSEQ multiplex PCR. The sample lists around 90,000 clones, roughly 92% seen once, with roughly 0.3% in the top ten. These receptors lack a known antigen. Sequenced here: unstimulated CD4+ T cells sorted from spleen or lymph node cells, sampled before intestinal transplant. The receptors here all came from a human donor who received an intestinal transplant.

The chain couples TRBV28 to TRBJ2-3; D could derive from TRBD1 or TRBD2 (5 bases each). The length of the CDR3 is 13 residues. Germline V CDR1 and CDR2: MDHEN, SYDVKM. The V gene lost 0 bases and the J gene lost 9 bases, with 10 bases spanning the gap. The CDR3 region has the DNA TGTGCCAGCAGTTTATGGTCAAGGGACACGCAGTATTTT. Translating gives CASSLWSRDTQYF.

The gene calls are TRBV9 and TRBJ1-1; 7 positions agree with TRBD1. This CDR3 spans 18 amino acids. V was pared by 4 bases and J by 0 bases, with 15 bases of the junction left unmatched. The V gene's germline CDR1 is SGDLS and CDR2 YYNGEE. The CDR3 loop reads CASSHQSRLGGMNTEAFF. CDR3 nucleotides: TGTGCCAGCAGCCACCAATCTCGCTTAGGGGGCATGAACACTGAAGCTTTCTTT.

This sequence joins TRBV7-9 and TRBJ1-5; D possibly corresponds to TRBD1 (5 bases). CDR1 is SEHNR, CDR2 FQNEAQ, per germline (reference sequence). The CDR3 has 13 amino acids. With 5 bases removed from V and 7 bases from J, the gap between germline ends came to 12 bases. The CDR3 is CASSPRVGQPQHF. In DNA, the CDR3 is TGTGCCAGCAGCCCCAGGGTCGGGCAGCCCCAGCATTTT. The full variable domain, in which reference TRBV7-9 and TRBJ1-5 provide the parts outside the CDR3, is DTGVSQNPRHKITKRGQNVTFRCDPISEHNRLYWYRQTLGQGPEFLTYFQNEAQLEKSRLLSDRFSAERPKGSFSTLEIQRTEQGDSAMYLCASSPRVGQPQHFGDGTRLSIL.

The chain is built from TRBV19 and TRBJ2-2; 12 bases line up with TRBD2. The CDR3 runs to 20 residues. The V gene's germline CDR1 is LNHDA and CDR2 SQIVND (reference sequence). V was clipped by 3 bases and J by 2 bases; unmatched bases: 13. DNA for the CDR3: TGTGCCAGTAGTATCGTCGCTAGCGGGAGGGTGATACATAACACCGGGGAGCTGTTTTTT. Amino acids: CASSIVASGRVIHNTGELFF.

This clone was counted only a few times. For the CDR3, the DNA is TGTGCCAGCGGGGGGACGGAGGAGTACTTC. Its protein is CASGGTEEYF. The chain uses TRBV7-9 and TRBJ2-7; D may be TRBD2 (6 bases). With 8 bases removed from V and 11 bases from J, the gap between germline ends came to 13 bases. CDR3 length: 10 residues. CDR1 and CDR2 from the germline V gene are SEHNR and FQNEAQ (reference sequence).

J is TRBJ1-4 and V is TRBV27; 7 bases are shared with TRBD1. Germline-derived CDR1 and CDR2 are MNHEY and SMNVEV (reference sequence). Unmatched junction bases numbered 6, after V lost 5 bases and J lost 0 bases. The CDR3 is made up of 16 amino acids. CDR3 DNA: TGTGCCAGCAGTCCGCGGACAGGAGCAACTAATGAAAAACTGTTTTTT. The encoded protein is CASSPRTGATNEKLFF.

This chain links TRBV7-2 with TRBJ2-5; 7 nucleotides align to TRBD1. Germline loops: CDR1 SGHTA, CDR2 FQGNSA. This CDR3 has 14 amino acids. The V gene end was trimmed by 4 bases and the J gene end by 1 base; junction bases not matched to a gene: 3. The CDR3 nucleotides are TGTGCCAGCAGCTGGACAGGTATCCAAGAGACCCAGTACTTC. It yields the protein CASSWTGIQETQYF.

In regard to this clone: Distinct nucleotide sequences in the sample also encode this CDR3. This chain joins TRBV2 and TRBJ1-5; D is unclear. CDR3 length: 14 residues. V was shortened by 4 bases and J by 7 bases, with 14 bases between the two germline ends. Looked up from germline, CDR1 is SNHLY and CDR2 is FYNNEI. CDR3 bases: TGTGCCAGCAGTGTCCGGGGAGTAGGCCAGCCCCAGCATTTT. Translation: CASSVRGVGQPQHF.